These 26 T cell receptor beta chains were all obtained from the same sample, sequenced in a study of blood T cell repertoires in COVID-19. Assay: immunoSEQ multiplex PCR; the TCRdb copy retains only in-frame clones and omits some. The table has about 200,000 clones, approximately 80% seen once. Sequenced sample: peripheral blood. Receptor source: a man in his forties with acute or convalescent COVID-19.

This clone was counted only a few times. The chain carries TRBV25-1 and TRBJ2-1; D possibly corresponds to TRBD2 (6 bases). The CDR3 runs to 13 residues. V lost 3 bases to trimming and J lost 11 bases, with 14 bases between them. Looked up from germline, CDR1 is MGHDK and CDR2 is SYGVNS. CDR3 in amino acids: CASSDPGGIKQFF. The DNA for the CDR3 is TGTGCCAGCAGTGACCCCGGGGGAATTAAGCAGTTCTTC.

The chain combines TRBV30 with TRBJ2-3; TRBD2 agrees at 10 bases. V was clipped by 2 bases and J by 4 bases; unmatched bases: 6. Germline CDR1 reads GTSNPN; CDR2 reads SVGIG (reference sequence). The CDR3 spans 15 residues. In nucleotides, the CDR3 is TGTGCCTGGAGTCCCGGGGGACTAGCGCCAGATACGCAGTATTTT. This encodes CAWSPGGLAPDTQYF. The full variable domain, its missing parts supplied by reference TRBV30 and TRBJ2-3, is SQTIHQWPATLVQPVGSPLSLECTVEGTSNPNLYWYRQAAGRGLQLLFYSVGIGQISSEVPQNLSASRPQDRQFILSSKKLLLSDSGFYLCAWSPGGLAPDTQYFGPGTRLTVL.

The CDR3 reads CASSDPRTGGDYGYTF. The CDR3 coding sequence is TGTGCCAGCAGTGACCCCAGAACAGGGGGTGACTATGGCTACACCTTC. The chain carries TRBV25-1 and TRBJ1-2, with TRBD1 identical over 8 bases. Germline V gene lookup returns CDR1 MGHDK and CDR2 SYGVNS. The trim removed 3 bases at V and 3 bases at J, leaving 9 bases unmatched. The CDR3 totals 16 residues.

V gene TRBV29-1 combines with J gene TRBJ2-2; 11 bases fit TRBD2. V lost 6 bases, J lost 6 bases, and 9 bases stayed unmatched. Germline V CDR1 and CDR2: SQVTM, ANQGSEA. The CDR3 has 15 amino acids. The CDR3 region has the DNA TGCAGCGTGGGTGTAGCGGGAGGGCCATCCGGGGAGCTGTTTTTT. This gives the protein CSVGVAGGPSGELFF.

This chain links TRBV11-1 with TRBJ2-3; TRBD1 aligns across 12 bases. The CDR3 extends over 14 amino acids. Germline trimming cut 3 bases from V and 6 bases from J; bases unmatched to any gene: 1. Germline CDR1 and CDR2: SGHAT and FQDESV (reference sequence). This CDR3 reads CASSFGTGGDTQYF. The CDR3 DNA reads TGTGCCAGCAGCTTTGGGACAGGGGGCGATACGCAGTATTTT.

The chain uses TRBV29-1 and TRBJ1-2; tentative D call: TRBD1 (6 bases). The CDR3 is 12 residues long. V was pared by 7 bases and J by 8 bases, with 17 bases between. CDR1 is SQVTM, CDR2 ANQGSEA, per germline. CDR3 loop: CSDKDRREGYTF. In DNA form, the CDR3 reads TGCAGCGACAAGGACAGAAGAGAAGGCTACACCTTC.

The chain couples TRBV6-6 to TRBJ1-2, with a weak D call TRBD1 (6 bases). This CDR3 has 13 amino acids. Looked up from germline, CDR1 is MNHNY and CDR2 is SVGAGI (reference sequence). Trimming cost V 6 bases and J 2 bases, with 10 bases left between them. Here the CDR3 DNA reads TGTGCCAGCAGCACTGGACAGAACTATGGCTACACCTTC. Translating it yields CASSTGQNYGYTF.

The chain uses TRBV4-1 and TRBJ2-5; 8 bases align to TRBD2. The CDR3 consists of 16 residues. CDR1 and CDR2 from the germline V gene are MGHRA and YSYEKL. The V and J ends lost 2 bases and 5 bases, in that order; junction bases with no gene match: 10. DNA of the CDR3: TGCGCCAGCAGCCAAACGGGACTAGGGGTTGGGGAGACCCAGTACTTC. Translation gives CASSQTGLGVGETQYF.

The chain links TRBV6-2 or TRBV6-3 to TRBJ1-5, with 7 bases aligning to TRBD1. This CDR3 region has 15 residues. V was clipped by 6 bases and J by 4 bases; unmatched bases: 9. CDR1 and CDR2 (germline): MNHEY, SVGEGT. The DNA for the CDR3 is TGTGCCAGCAGCAGAAGCTTGACAGGGAATCAGCCCCAGCATTTT. This gives the protein CASSRSLTGNQPQHF.

The chain is built from TRBV2 and TRBJ1-2; the match to TRBD1 covers 7 bases. The V gene end was trimmed by 6 bases and the J gene end by 3 bases; junction bases not matched to a gene: 4. Germline CDR1 SNHLY, CDR2 FYNNEI. This CDR3 has 13 residues. The CDR3 region is CASRRQGYYGYTF. Here the CDR3 DNA reads TGTGCCAGCAGACGACAGGGCTACTATGGCTACACCTTC.

This chain uses TRBV3-1 (or the pseudogene TRBV3-2) with TRBJ1-5; D possibly corresponds to TRBD1 (5 bases). Trimming took 2 bases from V and 6 from J, leaving 20 bases between them. Germline values: CDR1 LGHDT, CDR2 YNNKEL (reference sequence). The CDR3 covers 17 residues. The CDR3 loop is CASSQTNGAEGGQPQHF. Here the CDR3 DNA reads TGTGCCAGCAGCCAAACAAATGGGGCCGAGGGAGGTCAGCCCCAGCATTTT.

The chain recombines TRBV5-6 with TRBJ2-6, with D perhaps matching TRBD1 (7 bases). Germline V gene data show CDR1 as SGHDT and CDR2 as YYEEEE. Trimming took off 2 bases at V and 4 bases at J, with 16 bases between the two ends. CDR3 length: 17 residues. The chain's CDR3 is CASSFEAGGTGANVLTF. The CDR3 region has the DNA TGTGCCAGCAGCTTTGAAGCAGGGGGGACCGGGGCCAACGTCCTGACTTTC.

This chain uses TRBV24-1 with TRBJ2-1, with TRBD1 matching 8 bases. The V gene end was trimmed by 6 bases and the J gene end by 7 bases; junction bases not matched to a gene: 10. Germline assignment: CDR1 KGHDR and CDR2 SFDVKD. This CDR3 comprises 15 residues. The CDR3: CATSKSGGPSNEQFF. In nucleotides, the CDR3 is TGTGCCACCAGTAAGTCAGGGGGCCCCAGTAATGAGCAGTTCTTC.

CDR3 in amino acids: CASSPFAATGRTEAFF. The CDR3 bases are TGTGCCAGCTCACCCTTCGCCGCGACAGGGCGAACTGAAGCTTTCTTT. The gene calls are TRBV18 and TRBJ1-1; 7 bases are a match to TRBD1. The CDR3 extends over 16 amino acids. Germline V CDR1 and CDR2: KGHSH, LQKENI. The V segment lost 3 bases and the J segment 5 bases; nucleotides outside the gene matches: 12.

The chain is built from TRBV27 and TRBJ2-3; D is perhaps TRBD2 (6 bases). V was shortened by 1 base and J by 4 bases, with 18 bases between the two germline ends. This CDR3 spans 17 amino acids. Germline V lookup: CDR1 MNHEY, CDR2 SMNVEV (reference sequence). In nucleotides, the CDR3 is TGTGCCAGCAGTTTATATGGTCTCGGGAGCGGTGCAGATACGCAGTATTTT. Translating gives CASSLYGLGSGADTQYF.

For this clone: In the same sample, other DNA sequences code for this CDR3. CDR3 bases: TGTGCCAGCAGCTTAGACAGGGGACCCAATCAGCCCCAGCATTTT. The encoded protein is CASSLDRGPNQPQHF. The chain has TRBV7-9 and TRBJ1-5; 7 bases agree with TRBD1. The ends lost 1 base at V and 3 bases at J; junction bases unmatched: 3. The CDR3 loop spans 15 amino acids. Germline loops: CDR1 SEHNR, CDR2 FQNEAQ (reference sequence).

The sample holds a few counts of this clone. The chain uses TRBV12-5 and TRBJ1-5; D is undetermined. V was cut by 6 bases and J by 4 bases, with 10 bases left in between. Germline V gene sequence: CDR1 LGHNT, CDR2 FRNRAP. The CDR3 covers 13 residues. The CDR3 here is CASGETANQPQHF. In DNA, the CDR3 is TGTGCTAGTGGGGAAACAGCAAATCAGCCCCAGCATTTT. Together with reference TRBV12-5 and TRBJ1-5, the CDR3 gives the full variable domain: DARVTQTPRHKVTEMGQEVTMRCQPILGHNTVFWYRQTMMQGLELLAYFRNRAPLDDSGMPKDRFSAEMPDATLATLKIQPSEPRDSAVYFCASGETANQPQHFGDGTRLSIL.

The gene calls are TRBV11-3 and TRBJ1-2; TRBD1 matches at 10 bases. V lost 2 bases to trimming and J lost 13 bases; unmatched junction nucleotides: 7. Germline CDR1 reads SGHNT; CDR2 reads YENEEA. CDR3 length: 13 residues. The CDR3 DNA reads as TGTGCCAGCAGCTTACCCCGACAGGGGGCTATCACCTTC. It yields the protein CASSLPRQGAITF.

The chain recombines TRBV19 with TRBJ1-5, with D hard to call. Germline V gives CDR1 LNHDA, CDR2 SQIVND (reference sequence). V was pared by 3 bases and J by 3 bases, with 9 bases between. This CDR3 region has 14 residues. CDR3 DNA sequence: TGTGCCAGTAGTATTTCAGGAAACAATCAGCCCCAGCATTTT. Its translation: CASSISGNNQPQHF.

The chain uses TRBV11-2 and TRBJ2-3; TRBD2 agrees at 7 bases. This CDR3 contains 15 residues. Trimming at V came to 4 bases and at J to 0 bases, leaving 4 bases not matched to a gene. Germline values: CDR1 SGHAT, CDR2 FQNNGV. The CDR3 protein is CASSSRGGSTDTQYF. CDR3 coding DNA: TGTGCCAGCAGCTCTCGCGGGGGTAGCACAGATACGCAGTATTTT.

The chain joins TRBV18 to TRBJ2-2, with 9 bases matching TRBD2. CDR1 is KGHSH and CDR2 is LQKENI in the germline V gene. The CDR3 is made up of 17 amino acids. The V segment lost 6 bases and the J segment 4 bases; nucleotides outside the gene matches: 12. In DNA, the CDR3 is TGTGCCAGCTCCCATCCTGTCCTAGCGGGATCCACCGGGGAGCTGTTTTTT. Amino acid sequence: CASSHPVLAGSTGELFF.

The chain combines TRBV4-2 with TRBJ2-3, with unresolved D. V was pared by 0 bases and J by 5 bases, with 6 bases between. The CDR3 has 13 amino acids. Germline values: CDR1 LGHNA, CDR2 YNFKEQ. The CDR3 sequence: CASSQDTRDTQYF. The DNA of the CDR3 is TGTGCCAGCAGCCAAGATACGAGAGATACGCAGTATTTT.

The gene calls are TRBV27 and TRBJ2-3; TRBD1 might be the D (7 bases). From germline, CDR1 is MNHEY and CDR2 SMNVEV (reference sequence). CDR3 length: 16 residues. Deletions cut 7 bases from V and 2 bases from J, with 19 bases between. The chain's CDR3 is CASIQWGDRLTDTQYF. The CDR3 DNA follows: TGTGCCAGCATTCAATGGGGGGACAGACTCACAGATACGCAGTATTTT.

This sequence joins TRBV25-1 and TRBJ2-5; possibly TRBD1 for D (6 bases). CDR3 length equals 17 residues. Trimming cost V 1 base and J 4 bases, with 19 bases left between them. The germline V gene encodes CDR1 MGHDK and CDR2 SYGVNS. CDR3 sequence reads: CASSELTDRPKGETQYF. As DNA, the CDR3 is TGTGCCAGCAGTGAATTAACGGACAGACCGAAAGGAGAGACCCAGTACTTC.

This rearrangement joins TRBV11-3 to TRBJ1-6; D is undetermined. V was cut by 2 bases and J by 6 bases, with 8 bases left in between. There are 14 residues in the CDR3. The V gene's germline CDR1 is SGHNT and CDR2 YENEEA. The CDR3 DNA reads as TGTGCCAGCAGCTTACAAGGGAGTAATTCACCCCTCCACTTT. Its translation: CASSLQGSNSPLHF.

The table lists this clone with a few counts. The chain combines TRBV19 with TRBJ1-5, with a tentative D call TRBD1 (6 bases). Germline values: CDR1 LNHDA, CDR2 SQIVND (reference sequence). V was pared by 0 bases and J by 6 bases, with 12 bases between. This CDR3 has 15 residues. The CDR3 DNA is TGTGCCAGTAGTATAGACAGGGGATATCTTCAGCCCCAGCATTTT. It encodes CASSIDRGYLQPQHF. The whole variable domain, remainder taken from reference TRBV19 and TRBJ1-5, is DGGITQSPKYLFRKEGQNVTLSCEQNLNHDAMYWYRQDPGQGLRLIYYSQIVNDFQKGDIAEGYSVSREKKESFPLTVTSAQKNPTAFYLCASSIDRGYLQPQHFGDGTRLSIL.